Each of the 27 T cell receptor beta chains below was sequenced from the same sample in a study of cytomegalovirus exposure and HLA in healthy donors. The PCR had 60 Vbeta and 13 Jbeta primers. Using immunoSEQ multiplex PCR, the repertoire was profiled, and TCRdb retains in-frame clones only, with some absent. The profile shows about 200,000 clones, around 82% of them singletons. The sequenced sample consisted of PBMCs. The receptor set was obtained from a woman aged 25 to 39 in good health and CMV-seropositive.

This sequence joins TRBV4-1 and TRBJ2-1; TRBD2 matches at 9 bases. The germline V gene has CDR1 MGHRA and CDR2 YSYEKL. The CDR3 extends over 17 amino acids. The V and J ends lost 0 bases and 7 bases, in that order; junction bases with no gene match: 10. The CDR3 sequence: CASSQERAREGGNEQFF. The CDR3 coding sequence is TGCGCCAGCAGCCAAGAAAGGGCGCGGGAGGGTGGAAATGAGCAGTTCTTC.

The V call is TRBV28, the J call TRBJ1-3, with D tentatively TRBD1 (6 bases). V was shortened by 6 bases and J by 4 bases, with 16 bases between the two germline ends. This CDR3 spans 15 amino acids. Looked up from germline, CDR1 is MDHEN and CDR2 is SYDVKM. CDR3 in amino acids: CASRLKSGAGNTIYF. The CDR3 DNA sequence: TGTGCCAGCAGGCTGAAATCAGGGGCAGGAAACACCATATATTTT.

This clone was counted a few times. CDR3 bases: TGTGCCACCAGCAGATATAAGAGGGAGACCCAGTACTTC. Amino acid sequence: CATSRYKRETQYF. The gene calls are TRBV15 and TRBJ2-5; D ambiguous. The germline gives CDR1 LNHNV, CDR2 YYDKDF (reference sequence). V lost 2 bases and J lost 5, with 9 bases in between. This CDR3 region has 13 residues.

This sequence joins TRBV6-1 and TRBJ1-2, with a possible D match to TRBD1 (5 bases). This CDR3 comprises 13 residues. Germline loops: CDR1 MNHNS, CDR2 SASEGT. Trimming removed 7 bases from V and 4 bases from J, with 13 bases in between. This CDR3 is CASKDPTVYGYTF. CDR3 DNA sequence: TGTGCCAGCAAGGATCCGACAGTCTATGGCTACACCTTC.

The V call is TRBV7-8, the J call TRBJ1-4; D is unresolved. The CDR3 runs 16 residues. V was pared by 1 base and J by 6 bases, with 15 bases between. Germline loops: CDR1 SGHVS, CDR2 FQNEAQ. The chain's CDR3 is CASSLGPRELDEKLFF. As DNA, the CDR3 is TGTGCCAGCAGCTTAGGACCACGGGAATTAGATGAAAAACTGTTTTTT.

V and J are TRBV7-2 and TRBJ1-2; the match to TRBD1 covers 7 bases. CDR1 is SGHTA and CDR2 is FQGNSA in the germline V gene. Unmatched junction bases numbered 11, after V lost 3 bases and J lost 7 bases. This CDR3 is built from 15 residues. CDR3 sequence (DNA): TGTGCCAGCAGCTTGGCAGGACAGGCACAGGTTGGCTACACCTTC. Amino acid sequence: CASSLAGQAQVGYTF.

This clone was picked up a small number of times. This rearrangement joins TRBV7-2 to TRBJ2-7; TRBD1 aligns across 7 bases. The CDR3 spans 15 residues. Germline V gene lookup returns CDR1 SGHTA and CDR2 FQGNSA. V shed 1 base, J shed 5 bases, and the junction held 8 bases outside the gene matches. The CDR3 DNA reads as TGTGCCAGCAGCTTAGGACAGGGTGTTGAAAACGAGCAGTACTTC. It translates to CASSLGQGVENEQYF.

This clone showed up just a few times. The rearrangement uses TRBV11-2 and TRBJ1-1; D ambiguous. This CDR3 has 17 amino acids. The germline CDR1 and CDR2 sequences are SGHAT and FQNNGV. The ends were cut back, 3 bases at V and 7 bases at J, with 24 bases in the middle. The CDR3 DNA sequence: TGTGCCAGCAGCTTTTCCAGAGGAAAAGGTAATTTCCGTGAAGCTTTCTTT. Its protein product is CASSFSRGKGNFREAFF.

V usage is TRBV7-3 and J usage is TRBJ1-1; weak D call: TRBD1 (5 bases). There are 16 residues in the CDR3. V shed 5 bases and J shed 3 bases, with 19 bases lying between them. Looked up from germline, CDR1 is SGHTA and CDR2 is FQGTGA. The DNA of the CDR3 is TGTGCCAGCAGCCTCTGGCGCGGGGGTTCGGACACTGAAGCTTTCTTT. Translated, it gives CASSLWRGGSDTEAFF.

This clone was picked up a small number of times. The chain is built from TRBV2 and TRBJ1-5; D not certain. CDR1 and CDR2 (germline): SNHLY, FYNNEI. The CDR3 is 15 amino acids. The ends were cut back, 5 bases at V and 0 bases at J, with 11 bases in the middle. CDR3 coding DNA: TGTGCCAGCAGTCCGGACTATTATAGCAATCAGCCCCAGCATTTT. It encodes CASSPDYYSNQPQHF.

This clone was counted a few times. DNA for the CDR3: TGTGCCAGCAGTGGAGCCTACGAGCAGTACTTC. It encodes CASSGAYEQYF. The rearrangement uses TRBV2 and TRBJ2-7; D remains ambiguous. Deletions cut 4 bases from V and 2 bases from J, with 3 bases between. This CDR3 region has 11 residues. Germline values: CDR1 SNHLY, CDR2 FYNNEI.

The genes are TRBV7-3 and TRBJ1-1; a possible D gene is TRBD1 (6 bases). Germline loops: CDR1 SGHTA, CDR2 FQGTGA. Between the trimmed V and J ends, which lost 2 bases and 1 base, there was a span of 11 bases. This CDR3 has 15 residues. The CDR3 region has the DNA TGTGCCAGCAGCTTATCGGGGGGGCGGAACACTGAAGCTTTCTTT. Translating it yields CASSLSGGRNTEAFF.

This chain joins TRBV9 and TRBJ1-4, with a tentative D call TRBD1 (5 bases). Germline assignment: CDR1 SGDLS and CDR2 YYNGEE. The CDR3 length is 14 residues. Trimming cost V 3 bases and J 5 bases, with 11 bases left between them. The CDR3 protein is CASSAGGTNEKLFF. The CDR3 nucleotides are TGTGCCAGCAGCGCGGGGGGAACCAATGAAAAACTGTTTTTT.

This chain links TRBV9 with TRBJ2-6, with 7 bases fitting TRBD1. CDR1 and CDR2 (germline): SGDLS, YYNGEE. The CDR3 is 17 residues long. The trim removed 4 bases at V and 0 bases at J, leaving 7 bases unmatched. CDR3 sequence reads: CASSSTGTPSGANVLTF. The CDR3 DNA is TGTGCCAGCAGCTCGACAGGGACGCCCTCTGGGGCCAACGTCCTGACTTTC.

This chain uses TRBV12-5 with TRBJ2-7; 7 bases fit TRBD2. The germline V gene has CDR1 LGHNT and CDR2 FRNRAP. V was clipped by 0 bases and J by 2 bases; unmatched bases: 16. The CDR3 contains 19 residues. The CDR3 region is CASGLVRVLPWAGAYEQYF. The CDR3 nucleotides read TGTGCTAGTGGTTTGGTACGGGTGCTCCCTTGGGCGGGAGCCTACGAGCAGTACTTC.

The CDR3 protein is CASSLSGTGSNEQFF. Here the CDR3 DNA reads TGTGCCAGCAGTTTATCGGGGACAGGGTCCAATGAGCAGTTCTTC. This chain uses TRBV28 with TRBJ2-1, with 9 bases matching TRBD1. This CDR3 comprises 15 residues. Trimming cost V 1 base and J 6 bases; bases outside gene matches: 4. Per germline, CDR1 MDHEN and CDR2 SYDVKM.

CDR3 in DNA: TGTGCCAGCAGTGACCAGGGGGCTGGAAACACCATATATTTT. The encoded protein is CASSDQGAGNTIYF. This chain links TRBV2 with TRBJ1-3; 7 nucleotides agree with TRBD1. The germline CDR1 and CDR2 sequences are SNHLY and FYNNEI. V lost 3 bases and J lost 2; bases outside the gene matches: 1. The CDR3 totals 14 residues. Full variable domain (outside the CDR3, taken from reference TRBV2 and TRBJ1-3): EPEVTQTPSHQVTQMGQEVILRCVPISNHLYFYWYRQILGQKVEFLVSFYNNEISEKSEIFDDQFSVERPDGSNFTLKIRSTKLEDSAMYFCASSDQGAGNTIYFGEGSWLTVV.

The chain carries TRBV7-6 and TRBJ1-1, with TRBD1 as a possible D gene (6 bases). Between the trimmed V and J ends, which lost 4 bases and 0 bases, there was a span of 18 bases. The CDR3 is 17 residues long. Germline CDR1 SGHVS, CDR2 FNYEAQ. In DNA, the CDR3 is TGTGCCAGCAGCTCATTGCCCCAGGGGAGAGTGAACACTGAAGCTTTCTTT. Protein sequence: CASSSLPQGRVNTEAFF.

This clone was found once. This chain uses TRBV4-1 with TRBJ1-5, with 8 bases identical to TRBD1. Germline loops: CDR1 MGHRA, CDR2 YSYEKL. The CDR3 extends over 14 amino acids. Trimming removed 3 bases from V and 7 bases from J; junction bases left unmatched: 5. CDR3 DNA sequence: TGCGCCAGCAGCCAGAGGACAGGGTCCCAGCCCCAGCATTTT. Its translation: CASSQRTGSQPQHF.

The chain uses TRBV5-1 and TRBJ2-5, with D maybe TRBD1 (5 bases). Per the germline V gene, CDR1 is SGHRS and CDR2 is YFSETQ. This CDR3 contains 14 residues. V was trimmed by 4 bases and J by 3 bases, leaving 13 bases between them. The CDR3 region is CASSLSGWKETQYF. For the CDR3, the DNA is TGCGCCAGCAGCCTTTCAGGGTGGAAAGAGACCCAGTACTTC.

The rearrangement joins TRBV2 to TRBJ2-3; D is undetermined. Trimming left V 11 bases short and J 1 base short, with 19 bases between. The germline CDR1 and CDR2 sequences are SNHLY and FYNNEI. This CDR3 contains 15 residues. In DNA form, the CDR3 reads TGTGCCGACACCGGAACTCCTGCAGGCACAGATACGCAGTATTTT. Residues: CADTGTPAGTDTQYF.

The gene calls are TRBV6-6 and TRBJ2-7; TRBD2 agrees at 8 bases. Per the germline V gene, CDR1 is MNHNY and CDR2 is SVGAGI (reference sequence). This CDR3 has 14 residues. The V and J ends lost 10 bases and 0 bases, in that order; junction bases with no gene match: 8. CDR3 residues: CATQREGSSYEQYF. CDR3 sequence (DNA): TGTGCCACCCAACGGGAGGGGAGCTCCTACGAGCAGTACTTC.

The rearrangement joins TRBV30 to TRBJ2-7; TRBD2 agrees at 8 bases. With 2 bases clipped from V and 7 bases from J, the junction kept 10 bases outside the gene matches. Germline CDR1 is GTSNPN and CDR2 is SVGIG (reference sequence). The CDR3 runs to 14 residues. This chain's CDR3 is CAWSRPGLASEQYF. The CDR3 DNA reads TGTGCCTGGAGTCGCCCAGGACTAGCTAGTGAGCAGTACTTC.

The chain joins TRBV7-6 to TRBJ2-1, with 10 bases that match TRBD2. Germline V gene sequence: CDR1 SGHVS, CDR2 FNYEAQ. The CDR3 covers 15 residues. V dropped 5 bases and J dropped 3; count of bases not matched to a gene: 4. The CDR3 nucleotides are TGTGCCAGCAGCCCAGGGACTAGCGTCTACAATGAGCAGTTCTTC. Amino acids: CASSPGTSVYNEQFF. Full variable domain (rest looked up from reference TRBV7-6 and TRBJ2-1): GAGVSQSPRYKVTKRGQDVALRCDPISGHVSLYWYRQALGQGPEFLTYFNYEAQQDKSGLPNDRFSAERPEGSISTLTIQRTEQRDSAMYRCASSPGTSVYNEQFFGPGTRLTVL.

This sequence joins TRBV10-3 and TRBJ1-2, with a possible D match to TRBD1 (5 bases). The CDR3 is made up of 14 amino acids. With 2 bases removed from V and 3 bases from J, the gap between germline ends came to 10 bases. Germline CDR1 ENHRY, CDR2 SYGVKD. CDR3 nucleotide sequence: TGTGCCATCAGTGAGAAGGAAGGGGACTATGGCTACACCTTC. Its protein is CAISEKEGDYGYTF.

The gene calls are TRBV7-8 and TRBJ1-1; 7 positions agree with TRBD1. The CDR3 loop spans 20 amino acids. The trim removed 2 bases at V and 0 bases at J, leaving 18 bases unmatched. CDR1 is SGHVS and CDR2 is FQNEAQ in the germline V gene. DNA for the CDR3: TGTGCCAGCAGCTTATCCTGGGGGAGGTGGCAGGGGGGCATGAACACTGAAGCTTTCTTT. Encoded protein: CASSLSWGRWQGGMNTEAFF.

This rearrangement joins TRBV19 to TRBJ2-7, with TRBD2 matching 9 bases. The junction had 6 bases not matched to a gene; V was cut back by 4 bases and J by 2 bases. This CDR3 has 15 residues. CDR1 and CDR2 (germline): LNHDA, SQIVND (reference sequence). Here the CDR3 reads CASSTSSGITYEQYF. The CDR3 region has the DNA TGTGCCAGTAGTACCTCTAGCGGGATTACCTACGAGCAGTACTTC.